These T cell receptor beta chains were read from a single sample in a study of cytotoxic CD8 clonotypes in ibrutinib-treated CLL. Here immunoSEQ multiplex PCR was the method, and the copy in TCRdb shows in-frame clones only, minus some. Here the sample spans about 85,000 clones, roughly 77% being singletons. The sequences come from PBMCs, collected after 12 months of ibrutinib treatment. All receptors come from a human donor with chronic lymphocytic leukemia. CDR3s include the opening cysteine and the closing phenylalanine or tryptophan. Each record gives: V gene, clone size, J gene, D gene, CDR3 protein, CDR3 DNA. D genes are given only for firm matches. Expanded clones get a size class; other rows say once, few or many, or leave the size out.

TRBV6-1,.,TRBJ1-2,.,CASSPEKGYGYTF,TGTGCCAGCAGCCCCGAAAAGGGCTATGGCTACACCTTC
TRBV13,.,TRBJ2-3,TRBD1,CASSFLPGQGGDTQYF,TGTGCCAGCAGCTTCCTACCGGGACAGGGGGGGGATACGCAGTATTTT
TRBV6-5,.,TRBJ1-1,.,CASTSFGETEAFF,TGTGCCAGCACCTCATTTGGGGAGACTGAAGCTTTCTTT
TRBV7-2,.,TRBJ2-5,.,CASSLGEGGTQYF,TGTGCCAGCAGCTTAGGGGAAGGGGGGACCCAGTACTTC
TRBV11-2,.,TRBJ2-3,.,CASSPGADTQYF,TGTGCCAGCAGCCCGGGGGCAGATACGCAGTATTTT
TRBV28,.,TRBJ1-2,TRBD1,CASSQTGGYGYTF,TGTGCCAGCAGCCAGACAGGGGGCTATGGCTACACCTTC
TRBV18,.,TRBJ1-4,.,CASSPGTREKLFF,TGTGCCAGCTCACCAGGGACACGTGAAAAACTGTTTTTT
TRBV9,.,TRBJ1-2,.,CASSVRVNYGYTF,TGTGCCAGCAGCGTTCGGGTTAACTATGGCTACACCTTC
TRBV4-3,.,TRBJ2-1,.,CASSPIRTPTSEQFF,TGCGCCAGCAGCCCCATACGGACGCCCACCTCCGAGCAGTTCTTC
TRBV7-8,.,TRBJ2-2,.,CASSGGTRGTGELFF,TGTGCCAGCAGCGGGGGGACCCGAGGCACCGGGGAGCTGTTTTTT
TRBV29-1,once,TRBJ2-5,TRBD2,CSVGSSGGVGETQYF,TGCAGCGTTGGTTCCAGCGGGGGGGTGGGAGAGACCCAGTACTTC
TRBV30,.,TRBJ1-5,.,CAWSPGSSGNQPQHF,TGTGCCTGGAGCCCAGGGTCCTCGGGCAATCAGCCCCAGCATTTT
TRBV7-2,.,TRBJ2-7,TRBD2,CASSLAGGTTYEQYF,TGTGCCAGCAGCTTAGCTGGGGGGACTACCTACGAGCAGTACTTC
TRBV5-4,.,TRBJ2-5,.,CASQKGGSKETQYF,TGTGCCAGCCAAAAGGGGGGAAGTAAAGAGACCCAGTACTTC
TRBV7-2,few,TRBJ2-6,.,CASTPFFANVLTF,TGTGCCAGCACCCCTTTCTTTGCCAACGTCCTGACTTTC
TRBV6-6,.,TRBJ1-3,.,CASSYGRGLGNTIYF,TGTGCCAGCAGTTACGGGCGGGGCCTTGGAAACACCATATATTTT
TRBV4-2,.,TRBJ2-1,.,CASSQDHVGGAQFF,TGTGCCAGCAGCCAAGATCATGTAGGGGGGGCCCAGTTCTTC
TRBV7-8,.,TRBJ1-2,.,CASTQRAPYEDGYTF,TGTGCCAGCACCCAAAGGGCTCCCTATGAAGATGGCTACACCTTC
TRBV6-5,.,TRBJ2-6,.,CASSYSGSHGANVLTF,TGTGCCAGCAGTTACTCCGGGTCACATGGGGCCAACGTCCTGACTTTC
TRBV7-2,few,TRBJ1-2,.,CASSPPGTRYGYTF,TGTGCCAGCAGCCCCCCCGGGACGCGCTATGGCTACACCTTC
TRBV7-2,.,TRBJ2-3,.,CASSLGHGDTQYF,TGTGCCAGCAGCTTAGGGCATGGAGATACGCAGTATTTT
TRBV30,once,TRBJ2-3,TRBD2,CAWMQLAGGTDTQYF,TGTGCCTGGATGCAACTAGCGGGGGGCACAGATACGCAGTATTTT
TRBV28,few,TRBJ2-3,TRBD2,CASSFAGGPPDTQYF,TGTGCCAGCAGTTTTGCGGGAGGGCCTCCAGATACGCAGTATTTT
TRBV6-5,.,TRBJ1-2,.,CASSYSGSRAGYGYTF,TGTGCCAGCAGTTACTCGGGGTCCAGGGCTGGGTATGGCTACACCTTC
TRBV28,once,TRBJ2-7,.,CASSLQAISYEQYF,TGTGCCAGCAGCCTCCAGGCGATCTCCTACGAGCAGTACTTC
TRBV6-1,few,TRBJ2-5,TRBD2,CASSPGRGGTQYF,TGTGCCAGCAGTCCCGGACGGGGGGGGACCCAGTACTTC
TRBV2,.,TRBJ1-2,TRBD1,CASSIGQGTPTPF,TGTGCCAGCAGCATCGGACAGGGGACACCTACTCCCTTC
TRBV18,.,TRBJ1-5,TRBD1,CASSLGTGGQPQHF,TGTGCCAGCTCACTAGGGACAGGGGGCCAGCCCCAGCATTTT
TRBV12-5,.,TRBJ1-1,TRBD1,CASGLVGGGRWATEAFF,TGTGCTAGTGGTTTGGTAGGGGGCGGTCGGTGGGCGACTGAAGCTTTCTTT